The 28 T cell receptor beta chains below come from one sample, sequenced in a study. TCRdb used MiXCR to reprocess the 5' RACE reads, holding one entry per CDR3 protein. The repertoire holds approximately 44,000 distinct CDR3 sequences, with 29% as singletons. Material: memory CD4+ T cells sorted from a lymph node. Subset here: memory CD4+ T cells, CD4+CD45RO+CD25-. These receptors came from a female donor with breast cancer.

This clonotype has only a few counts. The J gene is TRBJ2-4, the V gene TRBV27; D gene uncertain. The germline gives CDR1 MNHEY, CDR2 SMNVEV (reference sequence). The V end was cut by 10 bases, the J end by 6 bases, with 13 bases between. The CDR3 runs to 12 residues. The CDR3 DNA sequence: TGTGCCACCATAGGGTACGCAAACATTCAGTACTTC. Translation: CATIGYANIQYF.

This clonotype was seen only a few times. A much larger clone differs by one base, so this may be a read error. The J gene is TRBJ1-1, the V gene TRBV6-1; D remains ambiguous. In germline, CDR1 is MNHNS, CDR2 SASEGT. CDR3 length equals 13 residues. CDR3 in amino acids: CASSQEFSTEASF. The DNA of the CDR3 is TGTGCCAGCAGTCAGGAGTTCTCCACTGAAGCTTCCTTT.

This clonotype appeared a few times. The CDR3 nucleotides read TGTGCCAGCAGCGTAGGTGGTAGGGAGGGTGAGCAGTTCTTC. Its protein product is CASSVGGREGEQFF. The gene calls are TRBV9 and TRBJ2-1; 7 bases agree with TRBD2. Germline V gene sequence: CDR1 SGDLS, CDR2 YYNGEE. The CDR3 length is 14 residues. V lost 0 bases and J lost 9; bases outside the gene matches: 6.

This chain joins TRBV24-1 and TRBJ2-3; D gene uncertain. CDR3 size: 15 residues. Germline V gene sequence: CDR1 KGHDR, CDR2 SFDVKD. Between the trimmed V and J ends, which lost 0 bases and 0 bases, there was a span of 6 bases. CDR3 coding DNA: TGTGCCACCAGTGATTTGGGCGGAAGCACAGATACGCAGTATTTT. Translation: CATSDLGGSTDTQYF.

Only a few counts were recorded for this clonotype. J is TRBJ2-3 and V is TRBV6-2 or TRBV6-3; 14 bases are shared with TRBD2. Germline V lookup: CDR1 MNHEY, CDR2 SVGEGT. V shed 3 bases, J shed 2 bases, and the junction held 10 bases outside the gene matches. CDR3 length: 19 residues. CDR3 nucleotide sequence: TGTGCCAGCAGTTATCCGGGACTAGCGGGAGACGGCCCCACAGATACGCAGTATTTT. It encodes CASSYPGLAGDGPTDTQYF.

A word on this clonotype: A read error may produce the germline difference seen at one junction end. The chain recombines TRBV5-1 with TRBJ1-2, with 9 bases aligning to TRBD1. CDR3 size: 14 residues. CDR1 is SGHRS and CDR2 is YFSETQ in the germline V gene. CDR3: CTSSVDRGVDGYTF. CDR3 nucleotide sequence: TGCACCAGCAGCGTGGACAGGGGCGTTGATGGCTACACCTTC.

A few counts support this clonotype. The V call is TRBV6-1, the J call TRBJ2-2; the match to TRBD1 covers 9 bases. J gave up 2 bases and V 5 bases, and 3 bases lay outside the gene matches. The germline gives CDR1 MNHNS, CDR2 SASEGT. The CDR3 length is 15 residues. This CDR3 reads CASSWDRANTGELFF. The CDR3 nucleotides are TGTGCCAGCAGTTGGGACAGGGCCAACACCGGGGAGCTGTTTTTT.

Many counts were recorded for this clonotype. The V call is TRBV29-1, the J call TRBJ1-5; no clear D gene. The CDR3 consists of 13 residues. V was clipped by 4 bases and J by 2 bases, with 9 bases between them. Germline lookup yields CDR1 SQVTM and CDR2 ANQGSEA. CDR3 sequence: CSVGPGGNQPQHF. The CDR3 nucleotides read TGCAGCGTTGGACCCGGGGGCAATCAGCCCCAGCATTTT. The variable domain in full, with the rest retrieved from reference TRBV29-1 and TRBJ1-5, is SAVISQKPSRDICQRGTSLTIQCQVDSQVTMMFWYRQQPGQSLTLIATANQGSEATYESGFVIDKFPISRPNLTFSTLTVSNMSPEDSSIYLCSVGPGGNQPQHFGDGTRLSIL.

The J gene is TRBJ1-5, the V gene TRBV12-3 or TRBV12-4; 11 nucleotides align to TRBD1. The CDR3 is 14 residues long. With V trimmed by 7 bases and J by 6 bases, 5 bases remained unmatched. The CDR3 loop reads CASTGTGGGQPQHF. In nucleotides, the CDR3 is TGTGCCAGCACTGGGACAGGGGGAGGTCAGCCCCAGCATTTT.

This sequence joins TRBV6-5 and TRBJ2-1; the match to TRBD1 covers 10 bases. The CDR3 covers 16 residues. With V trimmed by 5 bases and J by 6 bases, 10 bases remained unmatched. Germline CDR1 and CDR2: MNHEY and SVGAGI. The CDR3: CASSPEGQGRTNEQFF. In nucleotides, the CDR3 is TGTGCCAGCAGTCCGGAGGGACAGGGGAGGACCAATGAGCAGTTCTTC.

This clonotype was counted a few times. V gene TRBV7-9 combines with J gene TRBJ2-7, with a weak D call TRBD1 (5 bases). V lost 2 bases to trimming and J lost 0 bases, with 8 bases between them. This CDR3 spans 14 amino acids. In germline, CDR1 is SEHNR, CDR2 FQNEAQ (reference sequence). The CDR3 loop is CASSLQTDSYEQYF. Here the CDR3 DNA reads TGTGCCAGCAGCTTACAGACAGACTCCTACGAGCAGTACTTC.

The chain is built from TRBV12-3 or TRBV12-4 and TRBJ2-7; possibly TRBD2 for D (7 bases). The germline V and J ends were trimmed by 8 bases and 7 bases, with 21 bases remaining between them. The CDR3 extends over 14 amino acids. CDR3 sequence reads: CASCPGGGRGEQYF. The CDR3 DNA sequence: TGTGCCAGCTGCCCTGGGGGGGGCCGGGGGGAGCAGTACTTC.

V is TRBV7-2 and J is TRBJ2-1; D is unclear. V was cut by 1 base and J by 8 bases, with 9 bases left in between. The length of the CDR3 is 13 residues. The germline V gene has CDR1 SGHTA and CDR2 FQGNSA. The DNA of the CDR3 is TGTGCCAGCAGCTTAGGTTTATGGGATGAGCAGTTCTTC. Its protein product is CASSLGLWDEQFF.

V usage is TRBV4-1 and J usage is TRBJ2-3; D perhaps matches TRBD2 (5 bases). The CDR3 covers 15 residues. Trimming removed 3 bases at V and 1 base at J, with 11 bases between. CDR1 and CDR2 from the germline V gene are MGHRA and YSYEKL. The DNA of the CDR3 is TGCGCCAGCAGCCAGGCTAGCCGACGCACAGATACGCAGTATTTT. Translating gives CASSQASRRTDTQYF.

Points on this clonotype: The junction shows a germline mismatch at one end, possibly a read error. The chain carries TRBV28 and TRBJ2-2; 7 bases are a match to TRBD2. Germline V lookup: CDR1 MDHEN, CDR2 SYDVKM. The CDR3 sequence is 15 residues long. In DNA form, the CDR3 reads TGTGCCAGCATCCGCGGGAGCCGGAACACCGGGGAGCGGTTTTTT. Amino acids: CASIRGSRNTGERFF. Full variable domain (remainder filled in from reference TRBV28 and TRBJ2-2): DVKVTQSSRYLVKRTGEKVFLECVQDMDHENMFWYRQDPGLGLRLIYFSYDVKMKEKGDIPEGYSVSREKKERFSLILESASTNQTSMYLCASIRGSRNTGERFFGEGSRLTVL.

The chain combines TRBV7-9 with TRBJ2-2; D is possibly TRBD1 (5 bases). Per germline, CDR1 SEHNR and CDR2 FQNEAQ (reference sequence). The CDR3 loop spans 13 amino acids. CDR3 sequence reads: CARADSSIGELFF. CDR3 coding DNA: TGTGCGCGAGCCGACAGTTCCATCGGGGAGCTGTTTTTT.

This chain uses TRBV11-2 with TRBJ2-5; D possibly corresponds to TRBD1 (6 bases). Trimming took 0 bases from V and 5 from J, leaving 10 bases between them. CDR3 length: 14 amino acids. CDR1 is SGHAT and CDR2 is FQNNGV in the germline V gene. CDR3: CASSLDRQGETQYF. The CDR3 DNA reads as TGTGCCAGCAGCTTAGATCGGCAGGGGGAGACCCAGTACTTC.

This clonotype appeared many times. The gene calls are TRBV7-9 and TRBJ2-7, with D perhaps TRBD1 or TRBD2 (5 bases each). CDR3 length: 13 residues. Trimming removed 1 base at V and 3 bases at J, with 7 bases between. Looked up from germline, CDR1 is SEHNR and CDR2 is FQNEAQ (reference sequence). CDR3 DNA sequence: TGTGCCAGCAGCTTAGGGGGGAACTACGAGCAGTACTTC. It specifies CASSLGGNYEQYF.

This chain uses TRBV7-2 with TRBJ2-7, with 7 bases lining up with TRBD1. CDR3 length: 15 amino acids. Germline V gene data show CDR1 as SGHTA and CDR2 as FQGNSA. Losses at the gene ends were 1 base for V and 4 bases for J; bases not matched to a gene: 7. CDR3: CASSLGQGVGYEQYF. CDR3 in DNA: TGTGCCAGCAGCTTAGGACAGGGCGTAGGGTACGAGCAGTACTTC. The full variable domain, rest sourced from reference TRBV7-2 and TRBJ2-7, is GAGVSQSPSNKVTEKGKDVELRCDPISGHTALYWYRQSLGQGLEFLIYFQGNSAPDKSGLPSDRFSAERTGGSVSTLTIQRTQQEDSAVYLCASSLGQGVGYEQYFGPGTRLTVT.

This clonotype was seen more than once but under ten times. The chain carries TRBV12-3 or TRBV12-4 and TRBJ2-1; TRBD2 agrees at 7 bases. J gave up 4 bases and V 11 bases, and 8 bases lay outside the gene matches. The CDR3 runs 13 residues. This chain's CDR3 is CAGGTTLYNEQFF. CDR3 DNA sequence: TGTGCCGGTGGGACTACCTTATACAATGAGCAGTTCTTC.

V is TRBV20-1 and J is TRBJ2-6; TRBD1 agrees at 8 bases. V was clipped by 3 bases and J by 2 bases; unmatched bases: 18. There are 20 residues in the CDR3. Germline CDR1 reads DFQATT; CDR2 reads SNEGSKA (reference sequence). DNA of the CDR3: TGCAGTGCTAGTACGGACAGGGAAACGTTTAAGCTCGCTGGGGCCAACGTCCTGACTTTC. Its translation: CSASTDRETFKLAGANVLTF.

As regards this clonotype: This sequence may be a read error, since a much larger clone differs from it by one base. No conserved phenylalanine or tryptophan ends this CDR3, so it is likely a read error. The rearrangement links TRBV6-5 to TRBJ1-1; 8 bases are shared with TRBD1. The V segment lost 2 bases and the J segment 4 bases; nucleotides outside the gene matches: 3. From germline, CDR1 is MNHEY and CDR2 SVGAGI. The length of the CDR3 is 14 residues. CDR3: CASSYGTGGTEAFS. CDR3 coding DNA: TGTGCCAGCAGTTACGGAACAGGGGGCACTGAAGCTTTCTCT.

The gene calls are TRBV11-2 and TRBJ1-5; TRBD1 might be the D (5 bases). Germline loops: CDR1 SGHAT, CDR2 FQNNGV. There are 15 residues in the CDR3. V was shortened by 0 bases and J by 7 bases, with 13 bases between the two germline ends. CDR3 in DNA: TGTGCCAGCAGCTTAGAAGCGGGGCTGGGGCAGCCCCAGCATTTT. Amino acid sequence: CASSLEAGLGQPQHF.

V usage is TRBV29-1 and J usage is TRBJ2-7; D gene uncertain. This CDR3 has 13 residues. Trimming removed 6 bases at V and 4 bases at J, with 16 bases between. Germline CDR1 and CDR2: SQVTM and ANQGSEA. This chain's CDR3 is CSVGWQSRYEQYF. CDR3 bases: TGCAGCGTGGGGTGGCAGAGTCGATACGAGCAGTACTTC.

The genes are TRBV20-1 and TRBJ2-1, with TRBD2 identical over 9 bases. Trimming took 5 bases from V and 8 from J; bases not matched to a gene: 13. CDR1 is DFQATT and CDR2 is SNEGSKA in the germline V gene (reference sequence). This CDR3 is built from 15 residues. The CDR3 is CSAPNSGRREDEQFF. As DNA, the CDR3 is TGCAGTGCTCCAAATAGCGGGAGAAGGGAGGATGAGCAGTTCTTC.

The sample holds a few counts of this clonotype. V and J are TRBV5-1 and TRBJ2-6; D gene uncertain. The CDR3 loop spans 16 amino acids. Germline assignment: CDR1 SGHRS and CDR2 YFSETQ. Trimming shortened V by 4 bases and J by 0 bases, and 11 bases separated the two germline ends. The CDR3 sequence: CASSPPASSGANVLTF. The CDR3 region has the DNA TGCGCCAGCAGCCCCCCGGCTTCCTCTGGGGCCAACGTCCTGACTTTC.

V usage is TRBV28 and J usage is TRBJ2-2; TRBD2 aligns across 7 bases. The CDR3 runs to 16 residues. Per the germline V gene, CDR1 is MDHEN and CDR2 is SYDVKM. Germline trimming cut 0 bases from V and 0 bases from J; bases unmatched to any gene: 1. The CDR3 loop is CASSLWGLSNTGELFF. CDR3 DNA: TGTGCCAGCAGTTTATGGGGACTATCGAACACCGGGGAGCTGTTTTTT.

The V call is TRBV3-1, the J call TRBJ2-2; 9 nucleotides agree with TRBD1. The V and J ends lost 4 bases and 6 bases, in that order; junction bases with no gene match: 6. This CDR3 has 15 amino acids. Germline V gene lookup returns CDR1 LGHDT and CDR2 YNNKEL (reference sequence). This CDR3 is CASSLGQGFAGELFF. CDR3 nucleotides: TGTGCCAGCAGCCTGGGACAGGGTTTCGCCGGGGAGCTGTTTTTT.